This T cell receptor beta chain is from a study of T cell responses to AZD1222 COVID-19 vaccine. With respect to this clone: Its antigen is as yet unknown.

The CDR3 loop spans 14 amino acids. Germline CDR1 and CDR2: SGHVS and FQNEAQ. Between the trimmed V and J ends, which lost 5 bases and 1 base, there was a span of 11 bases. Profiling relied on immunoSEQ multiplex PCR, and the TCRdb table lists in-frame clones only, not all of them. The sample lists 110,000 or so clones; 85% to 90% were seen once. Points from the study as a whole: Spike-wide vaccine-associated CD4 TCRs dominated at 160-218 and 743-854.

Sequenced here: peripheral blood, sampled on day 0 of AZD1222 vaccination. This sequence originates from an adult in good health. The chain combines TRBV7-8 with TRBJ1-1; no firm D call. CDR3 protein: CASSHPGRNTEAFF. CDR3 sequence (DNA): TGTGCCAGCAGCCACCCGGGCAGGAACACTGAAGCTTTCTTT.